This T cell receptor beta chain derives from a study of early T cells in non-severe SARS-CoV-2 infection. In the study overall: Chains stayed unpaired after sequencing of bulk RNA from unsorted whole blood.

Germline CDR1 reads SGHAT; CDR2 reads FQNNGV. The J segment lost 4 bases and the V segment lost 3 bases, leaving 8 bases of the junction unmatched. The CDR3 is 16 amino acids. The sample holds many counts of this clonotype. Its antigen is unidentified. Study conclusions and caveats: Using VDJdb, the matching emphasized anti-spike CD8 responses while missing private and CD4 specificities.

Using its own MiXCR run on the 5' RACE reads, TCRdb lists one record per CDR3 protein. This table holds about 63,000 distinct CDR3 sequences, 10% to 15% found once. Sequenced: whole blood. The J gene is TRBJ2-3, the V gene TRBV11-2; TRBD2 aligns across 9 bases. The receptor comes from an adult who was a healthcare worker with PCR-confirmed SARS-CoV-2 infection or an uninfected control (not recorded which). CDR3 coding DNA: TGTGCCAGCAGCTTGGCTAGCGGGGTGGGGGCAGATACGCAGTATTTT. Translating gives CASSLASGVGADTQYF. The whole variable domain, filled in from reference TRBV11-2 and TRBJ2-3, reads EAGVAQSPRYKIIEKRQSVAFWCNPISGHATLYWYQQILGQGPKLLIQFQNNGVVDDSQLPKDRFSAERLKGVDSTLKIQPAKLEDSAVYLCASSLASGVGADTQYFGPGTRLTVL.